This TCR beta chain was recorded in a study of T cell responses to AZD1222 COVID-19 vaccine. Regarding the study as a whole: Samples come after the peak T cell response, not at day 14. In a largely white British group with more females than males, clonal diversity was possibly underestimated.

As concerns this clone: Its antigen is still unknown.

Profiled with immunoSEQ multiplex PCR; TCRdb holds only in-frame clones, not every one. The data contain about 160,000 clones, 94% of them singletons. CDR1 and CDR2 (germline): SGHRS, YFSETQ. Trimming pared 4 bases from V and 7 bases from J, leaving 14 bases between. The CDR3 has 14 residues. The V call is TRBV5-1, the J call TRBJ1-4; D possibly corresponds to TRBD1 (6 bases). The TCR originated in an adult who received the AZD1222 COVID-19 vaccine. The material sequenced was peripheral blood, taken 28 days after the second AZD1222 dose. The CDR3 sequence: CASSPMGGGEKLFF. The CDR3 DNA sequence: TGCGCCAGCAGCCCCATGGGGGGCGGTGAAAAACTGTTTTTT.